This TCR beta chain stems from a study of CD8 T cells in Susac syndrome. This CDR3 has 16 amino acids. The junction had 5 bases not matched to a gene; V was cut back by 0 bases and J by 2 bases. Germline CDR1 and CDR2: SGDLS and YYNGEE. Random hexamers were used to reverse transcribe roughly 0.5 to 1 ug of RNA. Multiplex immunoSEQ PCR targeted 54 Vbeta and 13 Jbeta TCR beta segments. TCRdb ran MiXCR on the immunoSEQ multiplex PCR reads and lists one entry per CDR3 protein. The sample comprises 150,000 to 250,000 distinct CDR3 sequences, nearly 95% of which are singletons, and 0.093% rests with the top ten. The sample holds one count of this clonotype.

The material sequenced was CD4+ T cells from PBMCs. This TCR was recovered from a human donor with multiple sclerosis. This chain links TRBV9 with TRBJ2-5, with 9 bases lining up with TRBD2. This chain's CDR3 is CASSVGTSAIQETQYF. CDR3 bases: TGTGCCAGCAGCGTAGGGACTAGCGCCATTCAAGAGACCCAGTACTTC. The full variable domain, in which reference TRBV9 and TRBJ2-5 provide the parts outside the CDR3, is DSGVTQTPKHLITATGQRVTLRCSPRSGDLSVYWYQQSLDQGLQFLIQYYNGEERAKGNILERFSAQQFPDLHSELNLSSLELGDSALYFCASSVGTSAIQETQYFGPGTRLLVL.